The 30 T cell receptor beta chains below all came from one sample that was sequenced in a study of glioma-infiltrating T cells after dendritic cell vaccination. The method was immunoSEQ multiplex PCR; TCRdb's version includes in-frame clones alone and lacks a portion of them. The table lists roughly 96,000 clones, 79% of them singletons. The sequencing here drew on blood, taken before dendritic cell vaccination. Receptors were obtained from a human donor with glioblastoma.

This chain links TRBV6-5 with TRBJ2-3; D call uncertain. Germline V gene sequence: CDR1 MNHEY, CDR2 SVGAGI. The CDR3 is made up of 15 amino acids. V was clipped by 5 bases and J by 0 bases, with 12 bases between them. The chain's CDR3 is CASSPSWSSTDTQYF. The CDR3 DNA is TGTGCCAGCAGTCCTTCCTGGAGTAGCACAGATACGCAGTATTTT.

The rearrangement joins TRBV6-5 to TRBJ2-7; TRBD2 matches at 8 bases. Trimming at V came to 7 bases and at J to 6 bases, leaving 11 bases not matched to a gene. The CDR3 sequence is 14 residues long. CDR1 and CDR2 (germline): MNHEY, SVGAGI. The CDR3 coding sequence is TGTGCCAGCACCCAAACGGGAGGGCCCTCCGAGCAGTACTTC. It codes for CASTQTGGPSEQYF.

The chain carries TRBV7-9 and TRBJ2-7; 13 bases match TRBD2. CDR3 length: 17 residues. With 2 bases clipped from V and 4 bases from J, the junction kept 8 bases outside the gene matches. Looked up from germline, CDR1 is SEHNR and CDR2 is FQNEAQ (reference sequence). CDR3 sequence: CASSLPRTSGSQYEQYF. CDR3 nucleotide sequence: TGTGCCAGCAGCTTACCTCGGACTAGCGGGAGCCAGTACGAGCAGTACTTC. Looking up the rest from reference TRBV7-9 and TRBJ2-7 gives the full variable domain: DTGVSQNPRHKITKRGQNVTFRCDPISEHNRLYWYRQTLGQGPEFLTYFQNEAQLEKSRLLSDRFSAERPKGSFSTLEIQRTEQGDSAMYLCASSLPRTSGSQYEQYFGPGTRLTVT.

DNA of the CDR3: TGTGCCAGCAGTGGATTTGGGCTAGCGGGAGGCGAGCAGTACTTC. Its protein is CASSGFGLAGGEQYF. This chain uses TRBV27 with TRBJ2-7; 11 nucleotides line up with TRBD2. CDR1 is MNHEY, CDR2 SMNVEV, per germline (reference sequence). The CDR3 covers 15 residues. J was trimmed by 6 bases and V by 5 bases; bases with no gene match: 9.

This rearrangement joins TRBV13 to TRBJ2-1; D call uncertain. Per the germline V gene, CDR1 is PRHDT and CDR2 is FYEKMQ (reference sequence). Trimming removed 5 bases at V and 9 bases at J, with 11 bases between. The CDR3 loop spans 12 amino acids. DNA of the CDR3: TGTGCCAGCAGCCGGAGAAGGCTTGAGCAGTTCTTC. This sequence encodes CASSRRRLEQFF.

The rearrangement links TRBV30 to TRBJ1-5; 8 positions match TRBD1. V shed 4 bases, J shed 2 bases, and the junction held 16 bases outside the gene matches. The CDR3 loop spans 18 amino acids. Germline CDR1 reads GTSNPN; CDR2 reads SVGIG (reference sequence). The CDR3 DNA is TGTGCCTGGACCGTAGCCCTCCCCGGGACAGGAGGCAATCAGCCCCAGCATTTT. Protein product: CAWTVALPGTGGNQPQHF.

The V and J genes are TRBV28 and TRBJ2-7, with 10 bases that match TRBD2. The germline V gene has CDR1 MDHEN and CDR2 SYDVKM. V was pared by 6 bases and J by 2 bases, with 4 bases of the junction left unmatched. CDR3 length equals 14 residues. Here the CDR3 reads CASSTSGTPYEQYF. The CDR3 region has the DNA TGTGCCAGCAGCACTAGCGGGACACCCTACGAGCAGTACTTC.

This sequence joins TRBV9 and TRBJ1-1; D might be TRBD1 (5 bases). The CDR3 totals 17 residues. Germline CDR1 is SGDLS and CDR2 is YYNGEE. Trimming removed 4 bases from V and 0 bases from J, with 19 bases in between. In DNA form, the CDR3 reads TGTGCCAGCAGCCCCCGAACGGGGGATCGGATGAACACTGAAGCTTTCTTT. Translating it yields CASSPRTGDRMNTEAFF.

V usage is TRBV6-1 and J usage is TRBJ2-7, with D perhaps matching TRBD1 (6 bases). V was cut by 5 bases and J by 3 bases, with 11 bases left in between. Germline loops: CDR1 MNHNS, CDR2 SASEGT. There are 13 residues in the CDR3. The CDR3 is CASSRGRGYEQYF. CDR3 sequence (DNA): TGTGCCAGCAGTAGAGGCAGGGGCTACGAGCAGTACTTC.

The CDR3 nucleotides read TGCGCCAGCAGCCGAAGGACTAGCGGGGGCGCGAACACCGGGGAGCTGTTTTTT. Translating it yields CASSRRTSGGANTGELFF. The rearrangement links TRBV4-1 to TRBJ2-2, with 13 positions matching TRBD2. The germline V gene encodes CDR1 MGHRA and CDR2 YSYEKL. The CDR3 length is 18 residues. Trimming took 4 bases from V and 0 from J; bases not matched to a gene: 5.

The chain carries TRBV5-1 and TRBJ1-6, with 7 bases fitting TRBD1. Looked up from germline, CDR1 is SGHRS and CDR2 is YFSETQ. V was pared by 0 bases and J by 10 bases, with 4 bases of the junction left unmatched. The CDR3 runs 14 residues. In nucleotides, the CDR3 is TGCGCCAGCAGCTTGGGACAGGGAACATCACCCCTCCACTTT. Translating gives CASSLGQGTSPLHF.

The chain combines TRBV6-6 with TRBJ1-2, with 11 bases identical to TRBD1. V gave up 3 bases and J gave up 8 bases; unmatched junction bases: 11. CDR3 length equals 16 residues. Per the germline V gene, CDR1 is MNHNY and CDR2 is SVGAGI (reference sequence). This CDR3 reads CASSYDPGQGAQGYTF. In DNA form, the CDR3 reads TGTGCCAGCAGTTATGACCCAGGACAGGGGGCGCAAGGCTACACCTTC.

The genes are TRBV7-8 and TRBJ2-2; D is possibly TRBD1 (5 bases). From germline, CDR1 is SGHVS and CDR2 FQNEAQ. The ends were cut back, 1 base at V and 0 bases at J, with 15 bases in the middle. The CDR3 runs to 18 residues. Here the CDR3 DNA reads TGTGCCAGCAGCTTAGAGGCAGGGCAAACCGCGAACACCGGGGAGCTGTTTTTT. Translation: CASSLEAGQTANTGELFF.

The V and J genes are TRBV7-8 and TRBJ1-6; 7 bases agree with TRBD1. After removal of 1 base from V and 5 bases from J, the junction contained 5 bases not matched to a gene. CDR3 length: 16 amino acids. Germline CDR1 and CDR2: SGHVS and FQNEAQ. The CDR3 region has the DNA TGTGCCAGCAGCTTAGGTACCCAGGGGGATAATTCACCCCTCCACTTT. Amino acid sequence: CASSLGTQGDNSPLHF.

The table lists this clone with a few counts. V gene TRBV14 combines with J gene TRBJ1-1, with D tentatively TRBD1 (5 bases). This CDR3 contains 14 residues. V shed 4 bases and J shed 5 bases, with 14 bases lying between them. Germline V gives CDR1 SGHDN, CDR2 FVKESK. The chain's CDR3 is CASSLTGAGTEAFF. In DNA form, the CDR3 reads TGTGCCAGCAGCCTAACAGGCGCAGGGACTGAAGCTTTCTTT.

This clone was seen only a few times. Because it lacks the conserved phenylalanine or tryptophan at the end, this CDR3 is likely a read error. The limits of the CDR3 on the DNA are not certain, so only TCRdb's listed CDR3 is given. V usage is TRBV18 and J usage is TRBJ1-1. CDR1 KGHSH and CDR2 LQKENI come from the germline V gene. The CDR3 is 12 residues long, ends included. CDR3: CASSPEGIGIVV.

The V and J genes are TRBV5-1 and TRBJ1-1, with D unresolved. Germline V lookup: CDR1 SGHRS, CDR2 YFSETQ. CDR3 length equals 14 residues. The V gene lost 0 bases and the J gene lost 1 base, with 7 bases spanning the gap. CDR3 loop: CASSLGAANTEAFF. The CDR3 DNA reads TGCGCCAGCAGCTTGGGCGCCGCGAACACTGAAGCTTTCTTT.

The chain carries TRBV9 and TRBJ2-2; D gene uncertain. This CDR3 is built from 15 residues. Trimming removed 1 base at V and 4 bases at J, with 11 bases between. Looked up from germline, CDR1 is SGDLS and CDR2 is YYNGEE. The CDR3 DNA reads as TGTGCCAGCAGCGTATCCCCGATTAGCACCGGGGAGCTGTTTTTT. Translated: CASSVSPISTGELFF.

The gene calls are TRBV9 and TRBJ1-5; D is possibly TRBD1 (5 bases). Trimming shortened V by 4 bases and J by 1 base, and 12 bases separated the two germline ends. Germline values: CDR1 SGDLS, CDR2 YYNGEE. The CDR3 loop spans 15 amino acids. The DNA of the CDR3 is TGTGCCAGCAGCTCGGGGGGACGGAGCAATCAGCCCCAGCATTTT. It yields the protein CASSSGGRSNQPQHF.

This sequence joins TRBV28 and TRBJ2-5; D call uncertain. TRBJ2-7 explains the end of the DNA better; the J call may be wrong. Germline assignment: CDR1 MDHEN and CDR2 SYDVKM. CDR3 length: 12 residues. The CDR3 nucleotides read TGTGCCAGCAGTTCGGGTTCCTACGAGCAGTACTTC. It yields the protein CASSSGSYEQYF.

The genes are TRBV5-6 and TRBJ1-2; D might be TRBD1 (6 bases). This CDR3 is built from 13 residues. CDR1 is SGHDT and CDR2 is YYEEEE in the germline V gene. V lost 6 bases and J 8 bases, leaving 17 bases between the germline ends. The CDR3 sequence: CASTESLGAGYTF. The CDR3 nucleotides are TGTGCCAGCACAGAATCGCTGGGGGCAGGCTACACCTTC.

The chain links TRBV30 to TRBJ2-4, with a possible D match to TRBD1 (6 bases). Germline loops: CDR1 GTSNPN, CDR2 SVGIG (reference sequence). There are 13 residues in the CDR3. The germline V and J ends were trimmed by 5 bases and 0 bases, with 8 bases remaining between them. The CDR3: CAWSQGAKNIQYF. The DNA for the CDR3 is TGTGCCTGGTCACAGGGAGCCAAAAACATTCAGTACTTC.

The chain couples TRBV2 to TRBJ1-1, with 10 bases that match TRBD1. The V gene's germline CDR1 is SNHLY and CDR2 FYNNEI. V shed 7 bases and J 4 bases; nucleotides not matched to a gene: 6. The CDR3 is 14 amino acids. The CDR3 sequence: CASTRDRGPTEAFF. In DNA form, the CDR3 reads TGTGCCAGCACCAGAGACAGGGGGCCCACTGAAGCTTTCTTT.

The chain combines TRBV27 with TRBJ2-1; weak D call: TRBD2 (6 bases). Trimming left V 8 bases short and J 5 bases short, with 16 bases between. In germline, CDR1 is MNHEY, CDR2 SMNVEV (reference sequence). The CDR3 spans 14 residues. The chain's CDR3 is CASRAGTYNNEQFF. In nucleotides, the CDR3 is TGTGCCAGCCGCGCGGGGACTTATAACAATGAGCAGTTCTTC.

The V and J genes are TRBV19 and TRBJ1-5, with TRBD1 as a possible D gene (5 bases). Germline V gives CDR1 LNHDA, CDR2 SQIVND (reference sequence). Trimming cost V 2 bases and J 1 base, with 12 bases left between them. The length of the CDR3 is 16 residues. Written as DNA, the CDR3 is TGTGCCAGTAGTATACAGGGCGGGGAGAGCAATCAGCCCCAGCATTTT. Protein sequence: CASSIQGGESNQPQHF.

The chain carries TRBV4-2 and TRBJ2-7; TRBD2 agrees at 10 bases. This CDR3 has 15 residues. The germline CDR1 and CDR2 sequences are LGHNA and YNFKEQ. Germline trimming cut 7 bases from V and 1 base from J; bases unmatched to any gene: 7. CDR3 sequence (DNA): TGTGCCAGCACCCCGACTAGCGGGCTATCCTACGAGCAGTACTTC. This sequence encodes CASTPTSGLSYEQYF.

Only a few counts were recorded for this clone. This sequence joins TRBV19 and TRBJ2-2; D is ambiguous. Germline CDR1 reads LNHDA; CDR2 reads SQIVND (reference sequence). Trimming stripped 10 bases from V and 3 bases from J, with 9 bases between. This CDR3 is 12 amino acids long. CDR3 nucleotide sequence: TGTGCCACCTGCGGTTACACCGGGGAGCTGTTTTTT. This translates into CATCGYTGELFF.

The chain joins TRBV12-5 to TRBJ1-3; D not resolved. Germline-derived CDR1 and CDR2 are LGHNT and FRNRAP. V was shortened by 5 bases and J by 0 bases, with 5 bases between the two germline ends. The CDR3 has 13 residues. The CDR3 is CASGQSSGNTIYF. The CDR3 DNA is TGTGCTAGTGGTCAGTCCTCTGGAAACACCATATATTTT.

V is TRBV19 and J is TRBJ2-1; 15 nucleotides match TRBD2. J was trimmed by 9 bases and V by 3 bases; bases with no gene match: 6. From germline, CDR1 is LNHDA and CDR2 SQIVND (reference sequence). This CDR3 is built from 16 residues. The CDR3 here is CASSILPGLAGGEQFF. In nucleotides, the CDR3 is TGTGCCAGTAGTATCCTTCCGGGACTAGCGGGGGGTGAGCAGTTCTTC.

The rearrangement uses TRBV2 and TRBJ1-2; D remains unclear. Trimming left V 6 bases short and J 4 bases short, with 15 bases between. CDR1 and CDR2 from the germline V gene are SNHLY and FYNNEI. The CDR3 is made up of 14 amino acids. In nucleotides, the CDR3 is TGTGCCAGCAGCATAGGGTCAGGAGGCTATGGCTACACCTTC. This translates into CASSIGSGGYGYTF.